The 9 T cell receptor beta chains presented below share a single source sample, sequenced in a study of cytomegalovirus exposure and HLA in healthy donors. Both 60 Vbeta primers and 13 Jbeta primers went into the PCR. The data were produced by immunoSEQ multiplex PCR, yet TCRdb's version contains in-frame clones alone and is incomplete. The repertoire includes about 95,000 clones, about four fifths of them detected once, and roughly 3.9% sits in the top ten. The sample taken for sequencing was PBMCs. The receptors here all came from a woman aged 40 to 50 in good health and CMV-seropositive.

The chain links TRBV6-1 to TRBJ1-2; 7 bases line up with TRBD1. Germline trimming cut 4 bases from V and 8 bases from J; bases unmatched to any gene: 10. Per germline, CDR1 MNHNS and CDR2 SASEGT. This CDR3 is built from 14 residues. CDR3 sequence reads: CASSAGTAVEGYTF. In nucleotides, the CDR3 is TGTGCCAGCAGTGCGGGGACAGCCGTCGAGGGCTACACCTTC.

The chain recombines TRBV9 with TRBJ2-2; weak D call: TRBD1 (6 bases). CDR3 size: 15 residues. Germline-derived CDR1 and CDR2 are SGDLS and YYNGEE. V lost 2 bases and J lost 0, with 8 bases in between. The CDR3 here is CASSVGTSNTGELFF. The CDR3, as DNA: TGTGCCAGCAGCGTCGGGACATCGAACACCGGGGAGCTGTTTTTT.

This clone was recorded only once. The chain employs TRBV5-1 and TRBJ2-2, with D perhaps TRBD2 (5 bases). Looked up from germline, CDR1 is SGHRS and CDR2 is YFSETQ. The CDR3 is made up of 17 amino acids. Trimming cost V 0 bases and J 2 bases, with 14 bases left between them. This CDR3 reads CASSLEWGSDNTGELFF. In DNA, the CDR3 is TGCGCCAGCAGCTTGGAGTGGGGTAGCGATAACACCGGGGAGCTGTTTTTT.

This clone has only a few counts. This rearrangement joins TRBV19 to TRBJ2-7; 8 bases are shared with TRBD1. Trimming at V came to 5 bases and at J to 3 bases, leaving 3 bases not matched to a gene. Germline CDR1 and CDR2: LNHDA and SQIVND (reference sequence). The length of the CDR3 is 13 residues. The DNA of the CDR3 is TGTGCCAGTAGTGTCGGGACAGGCTACGAGCAGTACTTC. Translating it yields CASSVGTGYEQYF.

The J gene is TRBJ2-2, the V gene TRBV7-2; the match to TRBD2 covers 7 bases. The junction had 14 bases not matched to a gene; V was cut back by 10 bases and J by 6 bases. Germline loops: CDR1 SGHTA, CDR2 FQGNSA. The CDR3 is 15 residues long. The DNA of the CDR3 is TGTGCCACCAACGGGGCGGGAGTTTGGGCCGGGGAGCTGTTTTTT. This translates into CATNGAGVWAGELFF.

The rearrangement uses TRBV5-1 and TRBJ1-3; D not certain. Between the trimmed V and J ends, which lost 0 bases and 0 bases, there was a span of 7 bases. The CDR3 runs to 15 residues. Per the germline V gene, CDR1 is SGHRS and CDR2 is YFSETQ. For the CDR3, the DNA is TGCGCCAGCAGCTTGGATCGGAGCTCTGGAAACACCATATATTTT. Its protein is CASSLDRSSGNTIYF.

For this clone: Other DNA sequences of this sample code for an identical CDR3. J is TRBJ1-1 and V is TRBV5-1; tentative D call: TRBD1 (5 bases). The length of the CDR3 is 13 residues. The V gene lost 2 bases and the J gene lost 4 bases, with 9 bases spanning the gap. Germline V gene lookup returns CDR1 SGHRS and CDR2 YFSETQ. CDR3 sequence reads: CASSLGVGTEAFF. CDR3 in DNA: TGCGCCAGCAGCTTAGGGGTGGGCACTGAAGCTTTCTTT.

This chain links TRBV9 with TRBJ2-7; TRBD2 aligns across 11 bases. CDR3 size: 15 residues. J was trimmed by 3 bases and V by 2 bases; bases with no gene match: 4. CDR1 and CDR2 from the germline V gene are SGDLS and YYNGEE. CDR3 nucleotides: TGTGCCAGCAGCGTCACTAGCGGGAGCAACTACGAGCAGTACTTC. This translates into CASSVTSGSNYEQYF. The full variable domain, rest sourced from reference TRBV9 and TRBJ2-7, is DSGVTQTPKHLITATGQRVTLRCSPRSGDLSVYWYQQSLDQGLQFLIQYYNGEERAKGNILERFSAQQFPDLHSELNLSSLELGDSALYFCASSVTSGSNYEQYFGPGTRLTVT.

This chain joins TRBV7-2 and TRBJ2-2; perhaps TRBD1 as D (5 bases). This CDR3 has 15 residues. Germline-derived CDR1 and CDR2 are SGHTA and FQGNSA. Trimming removed 1 base from V and 5 bases from J, with 11 bases in between. The DNA of the CDR3 is TGTGCCAGCAGCTTAGAGGGCAGGGAAACCGGGGAGCTGTTTTTT. Its translation is CASSLEGRETGELFF.